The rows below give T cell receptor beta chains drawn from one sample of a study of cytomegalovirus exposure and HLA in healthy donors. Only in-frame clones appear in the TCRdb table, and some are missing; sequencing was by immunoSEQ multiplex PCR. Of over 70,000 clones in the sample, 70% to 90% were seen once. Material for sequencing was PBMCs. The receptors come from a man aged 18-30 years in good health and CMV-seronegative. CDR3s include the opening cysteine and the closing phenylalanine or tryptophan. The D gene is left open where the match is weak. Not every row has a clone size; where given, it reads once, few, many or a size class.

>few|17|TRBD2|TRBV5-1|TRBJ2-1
TGCGCCAGCAGCTTGGAGGCTAGCGGGAGCTCCTACAATGAGCAGTTCTTC
CASSLEASGSSYNEQFF
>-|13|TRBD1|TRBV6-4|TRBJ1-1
TGTGCCAGCAGTTCCGACAGGGACACTGAAGCTTTCTTT
CASSSDRDTEAFF
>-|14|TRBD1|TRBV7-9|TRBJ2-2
TGTGCCAGCAGATATAGACAGGGGGCCGGGGAGCTGTTTTTT
CASRYRQGAGELFF
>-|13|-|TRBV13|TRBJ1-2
TGTGCCAGCAGCTCCCAGGGGCACTATGGCTACACCTTC
CASSSQGHYGYTF
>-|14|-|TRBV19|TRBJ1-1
TGTGCCAGTAGTGTGGACAGCAGGAACACTGAAGCTTTCTTT
CASSVDSRNTEAFF
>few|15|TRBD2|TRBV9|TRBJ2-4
TGTGCCAGCAGCGTAGCTAGCGGGAGGGGAAACATTCAGTACTTC
CASSVASGRGNIQYF
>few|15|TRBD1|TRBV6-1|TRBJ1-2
TGTGCCAGCAGTTTCCTCCGGGACAGGGTCTATGGCTACACCTTC
CASSFLRDRVYGYTF
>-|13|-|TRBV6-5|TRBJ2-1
TGTGCCAGCAGCCGGGATACCTACAATGAGCAGTTCTTC
CASSRDTYNEQFF
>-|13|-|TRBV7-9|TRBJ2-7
TGTGCCAGCAGCTCTCCGGAGGGCTACGAGCAGTACTTC
CASSSPEGYEQYF
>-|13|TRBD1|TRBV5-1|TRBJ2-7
TGCGCCAGCAGCTTGGGGGACAGGGACGAGCAGTACTTC
CASSLGDRDEQYF
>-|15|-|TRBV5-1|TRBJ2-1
TGCGCCAGCAGCTTAGGACAAAGCTCCTACAATGAGCAGTTCTTC
CASSLGQSSYNEQFF
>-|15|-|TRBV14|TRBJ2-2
TGTGCCAGCAGAGCAGGAAAACTCAACACCGGGGAGCTGTTTTTT
CASRAGKLNTGELFF
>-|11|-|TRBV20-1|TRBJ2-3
TGCAGTGCTTTACGGACAGATACGCAGTATTTT
CSALRTDTQYF
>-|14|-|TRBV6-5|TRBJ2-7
TGTGCCAGCAGTTTAAGTAACTTAGCCTACGAGCAGTACTTC
CASSLSNLAYEQYF
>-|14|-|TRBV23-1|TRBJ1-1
TGCGCCAGCAGCCCCAGACGCCGGGACACTGAAGCTTTCTTT
CASSPRRRDTEAFF
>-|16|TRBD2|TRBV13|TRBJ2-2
TGTGCCAGCAGGTACGGGGGGGCCATGAACACCGGGGAGCTGTTTTTT
CASRYGGAMNTGELFF
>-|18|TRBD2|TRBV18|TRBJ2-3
TGTGCCAGCTCACCACCGGTCACTAGCGGGGAATACACAGATACGCAGTATTTT
CASSPPVTSGEYTDTQYF
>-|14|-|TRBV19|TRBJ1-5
TGTGCCAGTAGTGGGCAGGGAGGAAATCAGCCCCAGCATTTT
CASSGQGGNQPQHF
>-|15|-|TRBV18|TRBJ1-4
TGTGCCAGCTCACCACCATCCAGGGTTGGAGAAAAACTGTTTTTT
CASSPPSRVGEKLFF
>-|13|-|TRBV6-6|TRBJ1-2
TGTGCCAGCAGTTACGACACAAACTATGGCTACACCTTC
CASSYDTNYGYTF
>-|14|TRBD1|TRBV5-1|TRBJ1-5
TGCGCCAGCAGCTTGGGGCAGGGGGATCAGCCCCAGCATTTT
CASSLGQGDQPQHF
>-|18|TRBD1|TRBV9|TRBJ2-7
TGTGCCAGCAGCCGATCGACCGGACAGGGGCTTACCCTCTACGAGCAGTACTTC
CASSRSTGQGLTLYEQYF